This T cell receptor (beta chain) was observed in a study of cytomegalovirus exposure and HLA in healthy donors (dated by TCRdb to 2016 to 2017). Context from the whole study: An earlier analysis of a few hundred of the donors reported 250 to 300 Gb of sequence data and around 100 million unique TCR beta sequences obtained from around 180 million T cells. All discovery cohort repertoires had been generated using a single sequencing platform. An early release that covered 500 to 800 HLA-typed donors contained approximately 300 gigabases of sequencing data and roughly 84 million unique TCR sequences. Because of strong linkage in the cohort, five DR-DQ haplotypes were treated as single units for association and clustering. The study was designed to test whether signatures of past pathogen exposure could be identified by cataloging public T cell receptors. To predict cytomegalovirus infection status, the study brought together high-throughput TCR immunosequencing, statistical association of individual TCRs with disease status, and machine learning. The number of donors typed differed by locus, with about 620-630 for A, B, C, DRB1 and DQB1, 522 for DQA1, some 570 for DPA1, and over 400 for DPB1. Across 398 genotyped donors of the cohort, an average of approximately 200,000 unique TCR beta nucleotide sequences per donor were sequenced, and around 20% of those sequences were non-productive. Among the 398 genotyped donors, around 81% belonged to the genetic ancestry cluster associated with self-reported Caucasian donors. In addition to the first cohort of several hundred subjects, a separate validation cohort of around 110 different subjects was used. An earlier analysis of fewer than 700 of the donors applied high-throughput TCR beta sequencing to assess whether each TCR beta V gene segment acted as functional or pseudogenic. In the later analysis, no new phenotypic data were used to find candidate immune exposures; instead, reliance was placed on TCR beta sequences and their occurrence across donors. In a later analysis, previously published TCR beta repertoires from about 670 donors were re-analyzed and high-resolution HLA genotyping was added so that TCR occurrence patterns could be studied. HLA typing covered class I and class II loci at four-digit resolution. Using immunosequencing, the study profiled T cell repertoires from about 620 subjects and related those repertoires to cytomegalovirus serostatus. In a later genetic analysis, genome-wide SNP genotypes for 398 of the 666 donors were used, and that subset was treated as a discovery cohort. Donor age, sex, ethnicity and CMV serostatus were collected together with the repertoire data. Overall study outcomes, separate from this receptor: Broadly in line with IMGT annotations, most TCR beta V segments showed up in productive rearrangements about 87% or about 30% of the time in an earlier analysis of a few hundred of the donors. In a later analysis, the rate of TCR association differed among HLA loci, with DRB1 alleles having the most associated TCRs and HLA-C alleles having the fewest. A further reported finding was that TCR beta sequences accurately predicted the HLA-A and HLA-B alleles for most subjects in the first cohort. Cytomegalovirus status was reported to be diagnosed by the classifier with high specificity and sensitivity in both the original and validation cohorts. The only immune exposure information available for the cohort was CMV serostatus. Assigning TCR associations to individual alleles was difficult when HLA alleles, especially DR and DQ, strongly co-occurred. The authors suggested that the approach could potentially be generalized to other disease states and immunological phenotypes. Because counts were too low, 15 to 20 rarely observed V segments, including chromosome 9 orphons, were left out of the earlier analysis of some 600 of the donors. Because HLA typing was unavailable for some donors at each locus, only the typed subset was used in association tests. According to a later analysis, most CMV-associated TCR beta chains appeared to be HLA-restricted, and the HLA associations seemed to be driven largely by CMV exposure. In a later genetic analysis, fewer N-insertions in productive TCRs were reported among donors in an Asian-associated ancestry cluster than the roughly 640-donor mean. The presence/absence analyses assumed that sequencing depth was roughly uniform across donors, and that assumption may not be true. In the study, approximately 150 TCR beta chains were listed as associated with cytomegalovirus. A later analysis found that HLA-associated TCR beta chains were more clonally expanded and had lower generation probabilities than equally common non-associated chains. A group of highly shared sequence variants was considered likely to be a technical artifact of the sequencing pipeline. In this cohort, only TCR beta chains were sequenced, and detectable features were limited by the absence of alpha or paired-chain data. V-gene and J-gene trimming of TCR beta chains was associated with a missense DCLRE1C variant in a later genetic analysis, and the association was replicated in an independent cohort. A later analysis associated 16,951 TCR beta sequences with specific HLA alleles at a false discovery rate of 0.05. A later analysis reported that several top co-occurrence clusters appeared linked to parvovirus B19, influenza, CMV and Epstein-Barr virus. Linkage disequilibrium might explain the correlated functional status among segregating V segments, but an unknown experimental factor could not be excluded. Some IMGT-functional V segments, including TRBV6-2 and TRBV6-3, could not be told apart with the 87-base-pair reads, so those segments were excluded. Most TCR sequences were seen in very few donors, while some public TCRs were found in many individuals. A few of the identified cytomegalovirus-associated TCR beta chains were confirmed in vitro to be specific for cytomegalovirus antigens.

Library preparation was by the immunoSEQ multiplex PCR assay. The multiplex PCR relied on a mix of 60 forward primers for TCR Vbeta segments and 13 reverse primers for TCR Jbeta segments. The CDR3 region of rearranged TCR beta genes was amplified from genomic DNA by a multiplex PCR assay. The Illumina HiSeq System was used to sequence the amplified TCR beta libraries as 87-base-pair reads. Per the authors' processing: Across the roughly 640 repertoires, a later analysis counted some 81 million unique TCR beta chains, roughly 11 million of which were shared by at least two donors. Raw reads were error-corrected and collapsed into unique sequences by a nearest-neighbor algorithm in which closely related sequences were merged to remove PCR and sequencing errors. V, D and J gene segments were assigned by aligning CDR3 sequences to IMGT reference sequences. For a sequence to be retained, a match of at least six nucleotides to both a V gene segment and a J gene segment was required. Rearrangements were classified as productive when the CDR3 lacked stop codons and remained in frame with V and J, and all other rearrangements were classified as non-productive. Following IMGT convention, CDR3 was defined as the stretch from the second conserved V-encoded cysteine to the conserved J-encoded phenylalanine. Sequences without an unambiguous match to a single V gene segment were excluded from the earlier analysis of several hundred of the donors. In an earlier analysis of 587 of the donors, V segments were called functional above 56.7% productive rearrangements and were called segregating when the between-donor standard deviation exceeded 5%. A statistical classification framework was built to diagnose cytomegalovirus status from the catalog of TCR beta chain sequences. In a later analysis, TCR nucleotide sequences were compared against IMGT/GENE-DB human TR gene sequences so that V and J genes could be assigned. Using the TCRdist pipeline, a later analysis assigned CDR3 sequences along with most-parsimonious VDJ recombination scenarios. In a later analysis, each TCR beta chain was defined by its CDR3 amino acid sequence together with its V-gene family, and reads lacking a unique V-gene family were excluded. A later analysis removed several hundred highly shared, low-generation-probability nucleotide sequences to deal with suspected cross-contamination and a sequencing artifact. In a later analysis, a clonal expansion index was calculated for each public chain from normalized within-repertoire ranks of inferred template counts. Generation probabilities in a later analysis came from a VDJ recombination model fitted to out-of-frame rearrangements, and those results were checked against IGoR. A later analysis scored TCR-TCR, TCR-HLA and TCR-CMV co-occurrence with hypergeometric tests, applying a repertoire-size bias correction to TCR pairs. To estimate false discovery rates, a later analysis permuted the HLA or CMV assignments 20 times. In a later analysis, co-occurring TCRs were grouped using DBSCAN, with TCRdist sequence similarity added in when clustering inside HLA-allele-positive subsets. For co-occurrence clustering, repertoires with fewer than 30,000 or more than 120,000 public chains were excluded, along with five repertoires with anomalous nucleotide sharing. TCRdb took over this immuneACCESS table, retaining in-frame rearrangements with V and J assigned. Such tables are incomplete; in checked studies, under half of the missing clones stem from an unresolved V gene, and the remainder is unexplained. V, J and clone size are taken as reported in that table, and D and trimming were inferred from the DNA itself. Present in this sample are 95,000 to 150,000 clones, 60% to 75% of which were seen just once. The top ten hold over 3.5% of the sample.

About this clone: Its antigen remains unidentified. The sample holds no much larger clone one base away, and base qualities are not on file.

The cohort comprised more than 550 healthy bone marrow donors. At the time of sampling, all cohort members were nominally healthy, though unrecorded immune exposures were likely present. The donor was CMV seropositive and was included in the group of approximately 310 seropositive cohort members. A peripheral blood sample was collected from each donor, and TCR beta sequencing was performed on peripheral blood mononuclear cells. Genomic DNA was extracted from the blood cell samples with the Qiagen DNeasy Blood Extraction Kit. V is cut by 7 bases and J by 3 bases, and the space between the germline ends is 14 bases. CDR1 SQVTM and CDR2 ANQGSEA were looked up in the germline V gene. The CDR3, cysteine through phenylalanine, is 13 amino acids long. CDR3 DNA only is kept here, 39 bases in frame from base 1.

The rearrangement combines TRBV29-1 with TRBJ2-3; TRBD2 is perhaps the D gene, given 7 matching bases. The source is a woman aged 45-59 years in good health and CMV-seropositive. What was sequenced was PBMCs. In nucleotide form, the sequence is TGCAGCGCTACCAGGGGAGGGACAGATACGCAGTATTTT. It encodes CSATRGGTDTQYF.